This T cell receptor (beta chain) is from a study of T cells in localized non-small cell lung cancer. Profiled with immunoSEQ multiplex PCR; TCRdb holds only in-frame clones, not every one. Found here are tens of thousands of clones, roughly three quarters of them singletons; the top ten hold around 35%. Study-wide results and caveats: Tumor trailed uninvolved adjacent lung in T cell clonality, which peaked there. When the top 100 tumor clones were examined, a median approximately 62 of them also appeared in the adjacent lung, which was paired and uninvolved. Higher blood T cell density went with longer overall survival.

Of note for this clone: No antigen is known for it. The junction and the germline gene differ at one end; a read error may be behind it.

Germline CDR1 and CDR2: SSHAT and FNYEAQ (reference sequence). This CDR3 spans 13 amino acids. The chain carries TRBV7-7 and TRBJ1-4; D gene uncertain. The receptor's source is a male donor at least 60 years old with stage II squamous cell lung carcinoma. Source: peripheral blood, taken before any cancer treatment. The CDR3 sequence is CASSLGPGEKLFF. In DNA, the CDR3 is TGTGCTAGCAGCTTAGGCCCCGGTGAAAAACTGTTTTTT.